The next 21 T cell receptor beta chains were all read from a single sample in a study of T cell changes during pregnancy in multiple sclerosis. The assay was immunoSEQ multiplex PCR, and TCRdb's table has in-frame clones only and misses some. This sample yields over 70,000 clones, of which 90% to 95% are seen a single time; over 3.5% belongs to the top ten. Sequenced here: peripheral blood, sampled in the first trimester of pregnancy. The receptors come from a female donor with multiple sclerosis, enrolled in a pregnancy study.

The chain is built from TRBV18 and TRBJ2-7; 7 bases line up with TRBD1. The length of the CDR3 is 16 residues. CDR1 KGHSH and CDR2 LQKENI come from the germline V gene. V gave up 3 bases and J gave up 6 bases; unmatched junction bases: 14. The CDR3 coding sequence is TGTGCCAGCTCACCCCAAAGACAGGGAAAGGAAGGCGAGCAGTACTTC. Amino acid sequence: CASSPQRQGKEGEQYF.

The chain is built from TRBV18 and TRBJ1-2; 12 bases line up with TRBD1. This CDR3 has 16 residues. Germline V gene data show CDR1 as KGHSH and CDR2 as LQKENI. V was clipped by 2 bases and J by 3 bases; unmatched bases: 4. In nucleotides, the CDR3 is TGTGCCAGCTCACCAGGGACAGGGGGCCAACACTATGGCTACACCTTC. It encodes CASSPGTGGQHYGYTF.

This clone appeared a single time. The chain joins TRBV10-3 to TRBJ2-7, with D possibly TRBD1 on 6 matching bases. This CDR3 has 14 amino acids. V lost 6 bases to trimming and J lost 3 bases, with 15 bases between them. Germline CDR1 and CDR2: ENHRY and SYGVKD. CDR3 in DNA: TGTGCCATCAGATTTCGCCAGGGGAACTACGAGCAGTACTTC. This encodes CAIRFRQGNYEQYF.

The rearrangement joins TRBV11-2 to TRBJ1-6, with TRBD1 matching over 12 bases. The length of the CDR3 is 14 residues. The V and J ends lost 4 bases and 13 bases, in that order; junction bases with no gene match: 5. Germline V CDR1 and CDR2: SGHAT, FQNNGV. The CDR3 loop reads CASSSGTGGYPLHF. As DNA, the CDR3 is TGTGCCAGCAGCTCCGGGACAGGGGGCTACCCCCTCCACTTT.

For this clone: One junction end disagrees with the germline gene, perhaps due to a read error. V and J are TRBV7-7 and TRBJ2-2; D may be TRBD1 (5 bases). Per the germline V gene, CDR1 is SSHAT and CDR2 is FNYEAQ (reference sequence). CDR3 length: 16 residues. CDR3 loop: CASSAGWTLNTGELFF. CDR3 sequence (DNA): TGTGCTAGCAGCGCCGGATGGACACTGAACACCGGGGAGCTGTTTTTT.

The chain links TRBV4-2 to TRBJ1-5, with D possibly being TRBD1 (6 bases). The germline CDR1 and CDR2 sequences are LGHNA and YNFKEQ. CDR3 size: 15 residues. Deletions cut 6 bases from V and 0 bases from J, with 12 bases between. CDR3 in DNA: TGTGCCAGCAGGGCGCACAGGGATAGCAATCAGCCCCAGCATTTT. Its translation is CASRAHRDSNQPQHF.

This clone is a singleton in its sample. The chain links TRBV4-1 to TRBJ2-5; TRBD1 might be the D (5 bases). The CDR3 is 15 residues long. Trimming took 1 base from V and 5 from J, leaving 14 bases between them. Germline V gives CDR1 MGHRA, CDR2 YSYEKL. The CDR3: CASSQVVGRVETQYF. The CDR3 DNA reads TGCGCCAGCAGCCAAGTGGTGGGGCGCGTGGAGACCCAGTACTTC.

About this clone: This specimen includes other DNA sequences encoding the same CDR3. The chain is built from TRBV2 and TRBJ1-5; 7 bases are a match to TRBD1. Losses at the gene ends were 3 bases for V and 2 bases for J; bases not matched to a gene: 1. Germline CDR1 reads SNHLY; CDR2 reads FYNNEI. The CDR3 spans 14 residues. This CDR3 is CASSDQGGNQPQHF. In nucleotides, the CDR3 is TGTGCCAGCAGTGATCAGGGGGGCAATCAGCCCCAGCATTTT.

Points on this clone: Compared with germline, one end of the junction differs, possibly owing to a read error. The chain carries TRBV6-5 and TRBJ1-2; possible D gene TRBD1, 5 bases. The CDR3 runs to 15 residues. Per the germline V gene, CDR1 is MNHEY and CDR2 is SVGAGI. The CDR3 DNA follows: TGTGTCAGCAGGCCGGGACTGAACTCTAACTATGGCTACACCTTC. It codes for CVSRPGLNSNYGYTF.

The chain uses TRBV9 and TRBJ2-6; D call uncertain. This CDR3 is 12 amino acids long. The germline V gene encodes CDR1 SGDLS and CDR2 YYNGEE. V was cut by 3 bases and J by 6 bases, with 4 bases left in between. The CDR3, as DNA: TGTGCCAGCAGCGCTGTGGCCAACGTCCTGACTTTC. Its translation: CASSAVANVLTF.

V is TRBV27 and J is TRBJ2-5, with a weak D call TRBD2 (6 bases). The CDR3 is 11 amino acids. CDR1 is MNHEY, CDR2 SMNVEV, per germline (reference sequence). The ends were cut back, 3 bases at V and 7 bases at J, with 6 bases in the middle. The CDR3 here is CASSLEGTQYF. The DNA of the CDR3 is TGTGCCAGCAGTTTGGAGGGGACCCAGTACTTC.

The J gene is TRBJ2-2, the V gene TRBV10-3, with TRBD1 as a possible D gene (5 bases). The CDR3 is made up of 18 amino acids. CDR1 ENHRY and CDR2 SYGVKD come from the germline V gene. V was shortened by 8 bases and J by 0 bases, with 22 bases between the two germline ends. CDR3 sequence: CAIQGRVQTNSNTGELFF. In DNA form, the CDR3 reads TGTGCCATCCAGGGTAGGGTACAGACAAACTCGAACACCGGGGAGCTGTTTTTT.

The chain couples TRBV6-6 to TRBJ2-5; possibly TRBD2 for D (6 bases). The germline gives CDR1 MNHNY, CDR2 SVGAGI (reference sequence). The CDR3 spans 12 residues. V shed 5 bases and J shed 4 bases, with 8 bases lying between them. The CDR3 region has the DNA TGTGCCAGCAGTCCCGGGGGAGAGACCCAGTACTTC. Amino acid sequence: CASSPGGETQYF.

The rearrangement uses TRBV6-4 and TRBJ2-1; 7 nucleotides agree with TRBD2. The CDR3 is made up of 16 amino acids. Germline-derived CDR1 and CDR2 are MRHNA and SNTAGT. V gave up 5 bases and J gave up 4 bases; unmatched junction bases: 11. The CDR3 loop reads CASSPGLSGTYNEQFF. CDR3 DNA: TGTGCCAGCAGTCCTGGACTGAGCGGGACGTACAATGAGCAGTTCTTC.

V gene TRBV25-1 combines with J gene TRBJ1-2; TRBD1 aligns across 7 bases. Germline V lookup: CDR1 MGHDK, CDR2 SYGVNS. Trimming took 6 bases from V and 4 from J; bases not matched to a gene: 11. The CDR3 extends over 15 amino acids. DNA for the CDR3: TGTGCCAGCAGCACAGGGGCCCCTAACCTCTATGGCTACACCTTC. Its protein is CASSTGAPNLYGYTF.

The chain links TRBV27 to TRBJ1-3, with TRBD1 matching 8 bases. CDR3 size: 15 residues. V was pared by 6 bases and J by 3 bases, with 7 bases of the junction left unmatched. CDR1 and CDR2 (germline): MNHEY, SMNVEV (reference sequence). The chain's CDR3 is CASRVQGAVGNTIYF. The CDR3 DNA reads TGTGCCAGCAGGGTTCAGGGGGCTGTTGGAAACACCATATATTTT.

The chain's CDR3 is CASSTSRSGPSLYEQYF. For the CDR3, the DNA is TGTGCCAGTAGTACCAGTCGGAGCGGGCCCTCACTTTACGAGCAGTACTTC. The chain combines TRBV19 with TRBJ2-7; TRBD2 might be the D (6 bases). The CDR3 is 17 amino acids. CDR1 is LNHDA, CDR2 SQIVND, per germline (reference sequence). Trimming left V 4 bases short and J 4 bases short, with 23 bases between.

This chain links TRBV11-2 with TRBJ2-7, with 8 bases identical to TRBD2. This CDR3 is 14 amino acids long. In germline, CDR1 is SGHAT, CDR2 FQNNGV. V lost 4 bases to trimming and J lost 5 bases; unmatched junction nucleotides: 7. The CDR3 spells CASSSSGGGDEQYF. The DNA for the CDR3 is TGTGCCAGCAGCTCTTCCGGGGGGGGTGACGAGCAGTACTTC.

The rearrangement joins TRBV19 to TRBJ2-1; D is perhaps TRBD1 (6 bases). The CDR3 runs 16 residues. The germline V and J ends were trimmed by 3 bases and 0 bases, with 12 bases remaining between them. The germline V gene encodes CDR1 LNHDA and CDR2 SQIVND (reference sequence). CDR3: CASSIEGTSSYNEQFF. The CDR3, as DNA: TGTGCCAGTAGTATTGAGGGGACAAGCTCCTACAATGAGCAGTTCTTC.

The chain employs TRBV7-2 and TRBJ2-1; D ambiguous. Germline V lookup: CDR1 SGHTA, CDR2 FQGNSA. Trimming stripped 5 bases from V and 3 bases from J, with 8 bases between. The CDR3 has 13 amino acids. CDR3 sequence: CASSTTYYNEQFF. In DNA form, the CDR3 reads TGTGCCAGCAGCACCACCTACTACAATGAGCAGTTCTTC.

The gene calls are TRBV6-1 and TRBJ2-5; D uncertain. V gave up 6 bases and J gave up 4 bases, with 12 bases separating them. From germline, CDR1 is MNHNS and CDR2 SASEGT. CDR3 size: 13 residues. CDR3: CASRSLTGETQYF. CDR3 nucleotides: TGTGCCAGCAGGAGCCTTACGGGAGAGACCCAGTACTTC.